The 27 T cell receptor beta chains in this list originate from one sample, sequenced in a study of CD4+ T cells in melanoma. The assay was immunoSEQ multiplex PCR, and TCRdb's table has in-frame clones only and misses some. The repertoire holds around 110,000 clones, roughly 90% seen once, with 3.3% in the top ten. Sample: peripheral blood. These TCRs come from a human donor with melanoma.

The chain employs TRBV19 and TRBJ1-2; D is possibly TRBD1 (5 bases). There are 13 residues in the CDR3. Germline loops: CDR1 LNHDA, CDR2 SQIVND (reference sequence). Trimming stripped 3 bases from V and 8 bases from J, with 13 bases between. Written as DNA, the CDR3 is TGTGCCAGTAGTATGGTGGGGGTTGGCGGCTACACCTTC. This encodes CASSMVGVGGYTF.

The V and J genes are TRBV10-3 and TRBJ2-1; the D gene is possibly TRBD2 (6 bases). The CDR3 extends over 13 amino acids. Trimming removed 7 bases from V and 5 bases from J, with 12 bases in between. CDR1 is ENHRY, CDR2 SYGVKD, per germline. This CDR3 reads CAIKERADNEQFF. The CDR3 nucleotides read TGTGCCATCAAAGAGCGGGCAGACAATGAGCAGTTCTTC.

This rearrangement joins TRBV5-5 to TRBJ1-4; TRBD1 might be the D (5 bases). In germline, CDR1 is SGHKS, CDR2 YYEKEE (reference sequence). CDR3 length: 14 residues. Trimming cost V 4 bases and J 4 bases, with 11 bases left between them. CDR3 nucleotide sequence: TGTGCCAGCAGCGGGGAGACAGATAATGAAAAACTGTTTTTT. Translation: CASSGETDNEKLFF.

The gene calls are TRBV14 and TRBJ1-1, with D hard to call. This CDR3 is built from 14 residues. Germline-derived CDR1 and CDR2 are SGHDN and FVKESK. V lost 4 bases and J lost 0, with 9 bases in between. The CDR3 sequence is CASSRSQMNTEAFF. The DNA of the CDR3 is TGTGCCAGCAGCCGTTCACAGATGAACACTGAAGCTTTCTTT.

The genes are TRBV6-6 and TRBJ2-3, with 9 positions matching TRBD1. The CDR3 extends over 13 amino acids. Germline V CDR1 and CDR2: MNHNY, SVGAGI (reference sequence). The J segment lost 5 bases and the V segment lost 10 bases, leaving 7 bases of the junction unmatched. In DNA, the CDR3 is TGTGCCACCAGACAGGGGGGCGGAGATACGCAGTATTTT. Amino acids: CATRQGGGDTQYF.

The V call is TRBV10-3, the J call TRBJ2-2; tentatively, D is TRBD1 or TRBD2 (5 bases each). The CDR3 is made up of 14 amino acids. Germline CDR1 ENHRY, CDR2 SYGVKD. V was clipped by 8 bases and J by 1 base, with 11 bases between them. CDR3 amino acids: CAIRRGENTGELFF. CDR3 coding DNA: TGTGCCATCCGTCGGGGCGAGAACACCGGGGAGCTGTTTTTT.

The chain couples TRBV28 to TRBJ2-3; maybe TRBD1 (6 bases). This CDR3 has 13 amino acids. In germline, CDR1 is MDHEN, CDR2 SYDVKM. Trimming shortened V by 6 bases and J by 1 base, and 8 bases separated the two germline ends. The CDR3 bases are TGTGCCAGCAGGGACAGCGGCACAGATACGCAGTATTTT. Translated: CASRDSGTDTQYF.

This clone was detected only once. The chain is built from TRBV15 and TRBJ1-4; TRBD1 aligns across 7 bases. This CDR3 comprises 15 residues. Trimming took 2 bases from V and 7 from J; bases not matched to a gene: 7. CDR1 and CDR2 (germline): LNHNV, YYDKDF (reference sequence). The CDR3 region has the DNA TGTGCCACCAGCAGAACCGCAGGGGGAGGTGAAAAACTGTTTTTT. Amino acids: CATSRTAGGGEKLFF.

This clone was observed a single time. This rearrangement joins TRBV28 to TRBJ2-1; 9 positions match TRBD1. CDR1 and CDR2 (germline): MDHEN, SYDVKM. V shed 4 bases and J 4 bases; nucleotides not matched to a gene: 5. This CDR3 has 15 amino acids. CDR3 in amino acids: CASSSGQGNYNEQFF. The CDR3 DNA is TGTGCCAGCAGTTCGGGACAGGGAAATTACAATGAGCAGTTCTTC.

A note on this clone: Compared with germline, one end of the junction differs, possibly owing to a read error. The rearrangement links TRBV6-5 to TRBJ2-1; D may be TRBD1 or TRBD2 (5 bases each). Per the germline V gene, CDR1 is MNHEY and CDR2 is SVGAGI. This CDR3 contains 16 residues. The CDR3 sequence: CASSYSRGAKVNEQFF. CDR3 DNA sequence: TGTGCCAGCAGCTACTCACGAGGGGCTAAGGTGAATGAGCAGTTCTTC.

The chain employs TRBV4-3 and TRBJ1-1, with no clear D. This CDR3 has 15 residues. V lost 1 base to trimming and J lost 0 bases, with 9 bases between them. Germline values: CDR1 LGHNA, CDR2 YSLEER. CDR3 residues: CASSQAQIMNTEAFF. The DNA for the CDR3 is TGCGCCAGCAGCCAAGCGCAGATCATGAACACTGAAGCTTTCTTT.

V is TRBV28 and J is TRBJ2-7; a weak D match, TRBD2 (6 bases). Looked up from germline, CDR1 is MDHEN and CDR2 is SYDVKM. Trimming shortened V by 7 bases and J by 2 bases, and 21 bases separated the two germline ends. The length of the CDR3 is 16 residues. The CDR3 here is CASNRVGGSRPYEQYF. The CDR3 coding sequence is TGTGCCAGCAATCGCGTTGGGGGGTCCCGGCCCTACGAGCAGTACTTC.

CDR3 in amino acids: CASSLVGVQYF. CDR3 nucleotide sequence: TGCGCCAGCAGCTTGGTCGGGGTCCAGTACTTC. J is TRBJ2-5 and V is TRBV5-1; D might be TRBD2 (5 bases). Trimming shortened V by 0 bases and J by 10 bases, and 7 bases separated the two germline ends. The length of the CDR3 is 11 residues. CDR1 and CDR2 from the germline V gene are SGHRS and YFSETQ.

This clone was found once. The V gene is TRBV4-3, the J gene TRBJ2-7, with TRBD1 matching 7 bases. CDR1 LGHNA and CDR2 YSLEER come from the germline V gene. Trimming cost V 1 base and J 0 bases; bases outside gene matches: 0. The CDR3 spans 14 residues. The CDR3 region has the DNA TGCGCCAGCAGCCAAGGACAGGGCTCCTACGAGCAGTACTTC. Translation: CASSQGQGSYEQYF.

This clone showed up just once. The CDR3 DNA reads TGCGCCAGCAGTCAACCCTCCATTATCATGACAGGGACAACAAGGGCCGGGGAGCTGTTTTTT. Translation gives CASSQPSIIMTGTTRAGELFF. This chain connects TRBV23-1 to TRBJ2-2; 7 bases match TRBD1. TRBV23-1 is labeled an ORF, and its function is uncertain. CDR3 size: 21 residues. V gave up 2 bases and J gave up 6 bases; unmatched junction bases: 24.

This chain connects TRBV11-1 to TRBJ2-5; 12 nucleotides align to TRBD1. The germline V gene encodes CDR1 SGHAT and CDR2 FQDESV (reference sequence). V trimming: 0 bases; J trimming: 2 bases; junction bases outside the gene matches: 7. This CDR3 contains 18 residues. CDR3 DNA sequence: TGTGCCAGCAGCTTAGCTGCGGGACAGGGGGCATCTCAAGAGACCCAGTACTTC. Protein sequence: CASSLAAGQGASQETQYF.

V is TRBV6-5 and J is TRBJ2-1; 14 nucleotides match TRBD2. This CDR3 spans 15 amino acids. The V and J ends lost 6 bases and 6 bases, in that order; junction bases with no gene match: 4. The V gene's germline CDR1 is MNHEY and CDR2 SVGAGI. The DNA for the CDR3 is TGTGCCAGCAGACCGGGACTAGCGGGAGTCAATGAGCAGTTCTTC. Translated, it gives CASRPGLAGVNEQFF.

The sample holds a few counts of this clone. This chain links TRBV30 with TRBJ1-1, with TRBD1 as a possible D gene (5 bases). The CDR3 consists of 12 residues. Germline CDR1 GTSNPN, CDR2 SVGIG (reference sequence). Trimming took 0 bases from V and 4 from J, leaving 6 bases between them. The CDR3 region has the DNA TGTGCCTGGAGTGTAAGGGGCACTGAAGCTTTCTTT. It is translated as CAWSVRGTEAFF.

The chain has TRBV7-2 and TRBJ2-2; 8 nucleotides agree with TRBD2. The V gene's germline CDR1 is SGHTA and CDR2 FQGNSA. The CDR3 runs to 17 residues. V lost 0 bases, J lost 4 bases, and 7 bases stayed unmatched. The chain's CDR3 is CASSLAGGGPSTGELFF. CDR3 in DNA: TGTGCCAGCAGCTTAGCGGGCGGGGGGCCAAGCACCGGGGAGCTGTTTTTT.

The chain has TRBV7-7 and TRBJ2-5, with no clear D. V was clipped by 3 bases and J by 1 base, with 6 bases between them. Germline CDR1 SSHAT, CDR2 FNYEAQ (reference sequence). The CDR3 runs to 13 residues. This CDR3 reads CASSFSPQETQYF. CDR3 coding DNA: TGTGCCAGCAGCTTTAGTCCCCAAGAGACCCAGTACTTC.

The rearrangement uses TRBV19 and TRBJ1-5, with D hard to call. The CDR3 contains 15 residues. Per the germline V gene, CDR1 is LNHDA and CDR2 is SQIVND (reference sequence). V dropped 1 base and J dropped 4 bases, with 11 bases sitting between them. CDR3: CASSIGPGRNQPQHF. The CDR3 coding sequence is TGTGCCAGTAGTATAGGGCCAGGACGGAATCAGCCCCAGCATTTT.

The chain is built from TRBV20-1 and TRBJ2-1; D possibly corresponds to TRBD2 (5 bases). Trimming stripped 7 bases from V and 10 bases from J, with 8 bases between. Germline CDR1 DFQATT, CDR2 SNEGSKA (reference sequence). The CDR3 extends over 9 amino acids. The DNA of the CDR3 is TGCAGTGACGAGCGGGAGCAGTTCTTC. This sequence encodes CSDEREQFF.

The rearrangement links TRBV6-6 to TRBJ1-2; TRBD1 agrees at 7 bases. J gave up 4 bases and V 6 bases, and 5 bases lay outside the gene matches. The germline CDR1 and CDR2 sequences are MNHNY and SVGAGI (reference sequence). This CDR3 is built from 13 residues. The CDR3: CASRTTGSYGYTF. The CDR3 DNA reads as TGTGCCAGCAGAACGACAGGGTCCTATGGCTACACCTTC.

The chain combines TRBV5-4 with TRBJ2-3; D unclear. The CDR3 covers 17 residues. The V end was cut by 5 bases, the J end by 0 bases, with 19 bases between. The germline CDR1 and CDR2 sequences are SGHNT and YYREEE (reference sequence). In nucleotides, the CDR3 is TGTGCCAGCAGTTCGAGCGACAACCCCCAGAGCACAGATACGCAGTATTTT. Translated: CASSSSDNPQSTDTQYF.

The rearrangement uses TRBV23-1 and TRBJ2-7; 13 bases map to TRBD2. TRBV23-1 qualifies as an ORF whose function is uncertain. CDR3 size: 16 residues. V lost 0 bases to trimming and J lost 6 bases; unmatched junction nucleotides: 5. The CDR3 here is CASSQSPGLAGSEQYF. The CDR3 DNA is TGCGCCAGCAGTCAATCCCCGGGACTAGCGGGAAGCGAGCAGTACTTC.

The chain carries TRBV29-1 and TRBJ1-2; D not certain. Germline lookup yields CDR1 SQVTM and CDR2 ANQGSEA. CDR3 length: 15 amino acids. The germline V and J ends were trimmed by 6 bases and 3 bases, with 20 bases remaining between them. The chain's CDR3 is CSVPSWVQVDYGYTF. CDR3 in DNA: TGCAGCGTCCCTTCCTGGGTGCAGGTTGACTATGGCTACACCTTC.

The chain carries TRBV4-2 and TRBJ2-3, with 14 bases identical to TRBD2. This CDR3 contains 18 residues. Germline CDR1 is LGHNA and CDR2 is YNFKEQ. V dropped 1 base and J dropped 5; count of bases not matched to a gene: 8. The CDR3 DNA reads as TGTGCCAGCAGCCAAGTCGGACTAGCGGGAGGATCTAGAGATACGCAGTATTTT. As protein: CASSQVGLAGGSRDTQYF.